The present T cell receptor (beta chain) was sequenced within a study of T-cell memory formation after mild COVID-19. Via MiXCR, TCRdb re-called the 5' RACE reads, giving one row per CDR3 protein. The sample includes over 450,000 distinct CDR3 sequences, roughly 22% of them seen just once. Trimming removed 1 base at V and 2 bases at J, with 9 bases between. The CDR3 covers 13 residues. CDR1 and CDR2 from the germline V gene are GTSNPN and SVGIG (reference sequence). This clonotype has more than one count but fewer than ten. Sequencing used PBMCs or a T cell subset sorted from them (not recorded which). V and J are TRBV30 and TRBJ2-7; D ambiguous. The TCR comes from an adult woman who had mild COVID-19 (a few samples of this study predate the infection). Cell type and time point are not known. The CDR3 spells CAWSEGITYEQYF. CDR3 DNA: TGTGCCTGGAGTGAGGGTATTACCTACGAGCAGTACTTC. Complete variable domain (other parts from reference TRBV30 and TRBJ2-7): SQTIHQWPATLVQPVGSPLSLECTVEGTSNPNLYWYRQAAGRGLQLLFYSVGIGQISSEVPQNLSASRPQDRQFILSSKKLLLSDSGFYLCAWSEGITYEQYFGPGTRLTVT.